Listed below are T cell receptor beta chains from one sample, sequenced in a study of lung T cells in sarcoidosis with Löfgren's syndrome. MiXCR, applied by TCRdb to the reads, yields one record per CDR3 protein. The sample records 58,000 or so distinct CDR3 sequences, 21% being singletons. The sample was CD4+ T cells from PBMCs. The receptors come from a human donor with sarcoidosis (Löfgren's syndrome or another form), or a control subject (not recorded which). CDR3s include the opening cysteine and the closing phenylalanine or tryptophan. The order of the fields is V gene, clone size, J gene, D gene, CDR3 DNA, CDR3 protein. A D gene is named only where the DNA matches it firmly. Clone sizes are given selectively: once, few, many, or a class where the clone is expanded.

TRBV5-5	.	TRBJ2-5	.	TGTGCCAGCAGCTTGGGGGCCGGGATAGAGACCCAGTACTTC	CASSLGAGIETQYF
TRBV6-1	.	TRBJ2-1	.	TGTGCCATCAGAGACCGGGACTCGCTTTACAATGAGCAGTTCTTC	CAIRDRDSLYNEQFF
TRBV3-1	few	TRBJ2-1	TRBD1	TGTGCCAGCTCATCTGACAGGGAATCCTACAATGAGCAGTTCTTC	CASSSDRESYNEQFF
TRBV7-3	many	TRBJ2-7	.	TGTGCCAGCAGCTTGACCGGGAACTACGAGCAGTACTTC	CASSLTGNYEQYF
TRBV11-2	few	TRBJ2-7	TRBD1	TGTGCCAGCAGCTTTGGAGGGACAGGGGACTACGAGCAGTACTTC	CASSFGGTGDYEQYF
TRBV20-1	many	TRBJ2-2	.	TGCAGTGCTAGAGATAGCAGGACGAACACCGGGGAGCTGTTTTTT	CSARDSRTNTGELFF
TRBV29-1	few	TRBJ2-2	TRBD1	TGCAGCGTACCGGGACAGGGGAAGGGCGGGGAGCTGTTTTTT	CSVPGQGKGGELFF
TRBV7-2	many	TRBJ2-3	.	TGTGCCAGCAGCTCCGGCGGGGGCCCCAGCACAGATACGCAGTATTTT	CASSSGGGPSTDTQYF
TRBV7-2	many	TRBJ2-7	TRBD1	TGTGCCAGCAGTCGACAGGGGGGCGACGAGCAGTACTTC	CASSRQGGDEQYF
TRBV4-1	few	TRBJ2-2	.	TGCGCCAGCAGCCAAGTCCGAGGCCTTAACACCGGGGAGCTGTTTTTT	CASSQVRGLNTGELFF
TRBV20-1	many	TRBJ1-6	.	TGCAGTGCTAGAGGAAAAAGGACTGTGAGCTCCTATAATTCACCCCTCCACTTT	CSARGKRTVSSYNSPLHF
TRBV27	many	TRBJ2-7	.	TGTGCCAGCAGTTCTTCTAGCGCCCTATCCTACGAGCAGTACTTC	CASSSSSALSYEQYF
TRBV30	.	TRBJ1-4	.	TGTGCCTGGAGAGGGCCAGGCTTAATGGAAAAACTGTTTTTT	CAWRGPGLMEKLFF
TRBV19	few	TRBJ2-5	.	TGTGCCAGTAGCCCGGAGTTCCAAGAGACCCAGTACTTC	CASSPEFQETQYF
TRBV4-1	few	TRBJ2-5	.	TGCGCCAGCAGCCAAGATGGACACCCCACCGAGACCCAGTACTTC	CASSQDGHPTETQYF
TRBV6-1	medium-sized	TRBJ2-3	.	TGTGCCAGCAGTGAATCGTGGCAGGGCACAGATACGCAGTATTTT	CASSESWQGTDTQYF
TRBV20-1	many	TRBJ2-3	TRBD2	TGCAGTGCTAGCGGGACTAGCGGGGGGCGGGATACGCAGTATTTT	CSASGTSGGRDTQYF
TRBV7-2	.	TRBJ2-2	TRBD2	TGTGCCAGCAGCTCACGAAGCGGGGGTGCCGGGGAGCTGTTTTTT	CASSSRSGGAGELFF
TRBV10-3	.	TRBJ1-2	.	TGTGCCATCAGTGGCCAGAACTATGGCTACACCTTC	CAISGQNYGYTF
TRBV25-1	many	TRBJ1-1	TRBD1	TGTGCCACCTCGGACAGGGGGAACACTGAAGCTTTCTTT	CATSDRGNTEAFF
TRBV7-2	.	TRBJ1-1	.	TGTGCCAGCAGCCTACAGGTGGGGTACGCTGAAGCTTTCTTT	CASSLQVGYAEAFF
TRBV2	.	TRBJ2-3	TRBD2	TGTGCCAGCAGATGGCTAGCGGCGACAGATACGCAGTATTTT	CASRWLAATDTQYF
TRBV30	few	TRBJ2-1	.	TGTGCCTGGATGGGTAACCTGGGGAATCAGCAGTTCTTC	CAWMGNLGNQQFF
TRBV6-1	many	TRBJ1-2	.	TGTGCCAGCAGCGGAGGGGGGAATAACTATGGCTACACCTTC	CASSGGGNNYGYTF
TRBV20-1	many	TRBJ2-2	.	TGCAGTGCTAAGGGGCTTATTCACGGGGAGCTGTTTTTT	CSAKGLIHGELFF
TRBV28	.	TRBJ2-2	.	TGTGCCAGCAGTTTACAGGGACCAATCGGGGAGCTGTTTTTT	CASSLQGPIGELFF
TRBV28	.	TRBJ2-1	TRBD1	TGTGCCAGCCGGGGGACAGGACACAATGAGCAGTTCTTC	CASRGTGHNEQFF
TRBV4-1	few	TRBJ1-4	.	TGCGCCAGCAGCCAACTTCCCACTGAAAAACTGTTTTTT	CASSQLPTEKLFF
TRBV9	.	TRBJ2-5	.	TGTGCCAGCAGCGCACAGGGGAGGGGTCAAGAGACCCAGTACTTC	CASSAQGRGQETQYF
TRBV20-1	many	TRBJ2-3	.	TGCAGTGCCCGGCGGGGACAGAACACAGATACGCAGTATTTT	CSARRGQNTDTQYF
TRBV11-2	.	TRBJ1-6	TRBD1	TGTGCCAGCAGCCTGGGACAGGGGGATTCACCCCTCCACTTT	CASSLGQGDSPLHF
TRBV20-1	many	TRBJ2-1	.	TGCAGTGCTAGCCGAGGGTACAATGAGCAGTTCTTC	CSASRGYNEQFF
TRBV5-1	few	TRBJ2-5	.	TGCGCCAGCAGCTTGACGTCAGCACGAGAGACCCAGTACTTC	CASSLTSARETQYF
TRBV7-2	.	TRBJ1-5	.	TGTGCCAGCAGCATAGCGTCTCATCAGCCCCAGCATTTT	CASSIASHQPQHF
TRBV20-1	many	TRBJ2-1	.	TGCAGTGCCACAGGACAGCGGTCGTCCTACAATGAGCAGTTCTTC	CSATGQRSSYNEQFF
TRBV28	many	TRBJ1-6	.	TGTGCCAGCAGTCACAAACAGGGAGGAAATTCACCCCTCCACTTT	CASSHKQGGNSPLHF
TRBV29-1	many	TRBJ2-3	.	TGCAGCGTTGCAGGGGCTAACACAGATACGCAGTATTTT	CSVAGANTDTQYF
TRBV6-6	many	TRBJ1-6	.	TGTGCCAGCAGTTACTCTCCGCTTTCACATTTGAATTCACCCCTCCACTTT	CASSYSPLSHLNSPLHF
TRBV2	.	TRBJ2-1	TRBD1	TGTGCCAGCAGTGGAGGGCCGAAATGGACAGGGCGGTACAATGAGCAGTTCTTC	CASSGGPKWTGRYNEQFF
TRBV25-1	many	TRBJ1-1	.	TGTGCCAGCAGTGAATACGTAGGGGCGGTTACTGAAGCTTTCTTT	CASSEYVGAVTEAFF
TRBV3-1	.	TRBJ2-5	.	TGTGCCAGCAGCCTTCCTGCGGGGCAAGAGACCCAGTACTTC	CASSLPAGQETQYF
TRBV15	many	TRBJ1-1	.	TGTGCCACCAGCGGGAACACTGAAGCTTTCTTT	CATSGNTEAFF
TRBV12-3/TRBV12-4	.	TRBJ1-1	.	TGTGCCAGCACTCTGAGGACTGAAGCTTTCTTT	CASTLRTEAFF
TRBV5-1	.	TRBJ1-6	TRBD1	TGCGCCAGCAGCTCCGGACAGGCAAATTCACCCCCCCACTTC	CASSSGQANSPPHF
TRBV19	few	TRBJ2-2	TRBD2	TGTGCCAGTAGTATCTTAGCGGGAGACCCCGGGGAGCTGTTTTTT	CASSILAGDPGELFF
TRBV12-3/TRBV12-4	.	TRBJ1-1	.	TGTGCCACAATCTTAACTGGCTCAAGCACTGAAGCTTTCTTT	CATILTGSSTEAFF
TRBV20-1	many	TRBJ1-4	TRBD1	TGCAGTGCTCCACCAGGGGGGGCGAATGAAAAACTGTTTTTT	CSAPPGGANEKLFF
TRBV20-1	many	TRBJ1-1	.	TGCAGTGCTAGAGATCGGGTGAGGTCGGACACTGAAGCTTTCTTT	CSARDRVRSDTEAFF